This T cell receptor beta chain is from a study of Ad26.COV2.S vaccination and SARS-CoV-2 variants. Study details: The study gave Ad26.COV2.S intramuscularly, once or twice 56 days apart.

Study results and limitations: Substantial breadth was reported for post-vaccination spike-specific CD8+ and CD4+ T cells.

The assay was immunoSEQ multiplex PCR, and TCRdb's table has in-frame clones only and misses some. In the table there are 300,000 to 400,000 clones, roughly 91% of which are singletons. Treatment indicated: around 19 received Ad26.COV2.S at low or high dose, single or two shots; 5 received placebo; per-sample allocation not given. The samples were gathered on day 63 after the first injection of vaccine or placebo. The CDR3 runs 14 residues. The germline gives CDR1 LNHDA, CDR2 SQIVND (reference sequence). Trimming cost V 4 bases and J 8 bases; bases outside gene matches: 9. Comments on this clone: Its cognate antigen is unknown.

The specimen was peripheral blood, collected in a trial of Ad26.COV2.S vaccine versus placebo. The TCR sequence derives from a person aged 18-60 years who received the Ad26.COV2.S COVID-19 vaccine or a placebo. The chain recombines TRBV19 with TRBJ1-2; 8 positions match TRBD1. In DNA, the CDR3 is TGTGCCAGTAGTACCCCGGGCAGGGGGCAAGGCTACACCTTC. Its protein product is CASSTPGRGQGYTF.